The T cell receptor beta chain under discussion was sequenced for a study of T cell changes during pregnancy in multiple sclerosis. The CDR3 totals 16 residues. V shed 3 bases and J shed 4 bases, with 18 bases lying between them. Germline-derived CDR1 and CDR2 are SNHLY and FYNNEI. The repertoire was sequenced with immunoSEQ multiplex PCR; TCRdb's copy has only in-frame clones and lacks some. The repertoire holds roughly 42,000 clones, with more than 85% as singletons. The genes are TRBV2 and TRBJ2-5; D possibly corresponds to TRBD2 (6 bases). The clonotype originates from a female donor in good health, enrolled as a control in a pregnancy study. Sequences were derived from CD4+ T cells from peripheral blood mononuclear cells, sampled in the second trimester of pregnancy. This chain's CDR3 is CASSDRLVFSGETQYF. CDR3 nucleotides: TGTGCCAGCAGTGACAGACTAGTTTTTAGCGGAGAGACCCAGTACTTC. Variable domain in full (rest from reference TRBV2 and TRBJ2-5): EPEVTQTPSHQVTQMGQEVILRCVPISNHLYFYWYRQILGQKVEFLVSFYNNEISEKSEIFDDQFSVERPDGSNFTLKIRSTKLEDSAMYFCASSDRLVFSGETQYFGPGTRLLVL.